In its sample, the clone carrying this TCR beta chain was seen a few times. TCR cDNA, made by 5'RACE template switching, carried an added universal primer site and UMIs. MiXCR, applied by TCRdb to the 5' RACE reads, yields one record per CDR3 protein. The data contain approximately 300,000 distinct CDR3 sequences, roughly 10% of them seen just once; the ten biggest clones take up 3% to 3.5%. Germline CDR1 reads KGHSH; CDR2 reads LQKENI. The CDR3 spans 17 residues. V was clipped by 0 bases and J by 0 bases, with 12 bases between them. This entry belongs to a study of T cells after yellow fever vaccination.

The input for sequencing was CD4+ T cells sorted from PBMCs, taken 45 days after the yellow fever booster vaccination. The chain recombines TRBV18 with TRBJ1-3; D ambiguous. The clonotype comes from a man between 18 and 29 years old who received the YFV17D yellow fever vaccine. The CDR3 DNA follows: TGTGCCAGCTCACCACCGGGAGTCGGGCCCTCTGGAAACACCATATATTTT. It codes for CASSPPGVGPSGNTIYF.